Below are 18 T cell receptor beta chains sequenced from a single sample in a study of PD-1 blockade in classical Hodgkin lymphoma. Sequenced by immunoSEQ multiplex PCR; TCRdb stores in-frame clones only, minus some. The data show 4,300 or so clones, 70% to 80% seen once. Each and every patient relapsed after autologous stem cell transplantation, and patients got differing brentuximab vedotin exposure. Isolated CD8+ T cells were derived from thawed PBMCs through magnetic negative selection. Sequenced material: CD8+ T cells from blood, taken at baseline. The receptor set was obtained from a human donor with classical Hodgkin lymphoma.

The chain links TRBV21-1 to TRBJ1-3. TRBV21-1 is recorded as a pseudogene. The CDR3 sequence is 12 residues long. CDR3: CARVTPGNTIYF. The CDR3 DNA follows: TGTGCCAGGGTGACCCCTGGAAACACCATATATTTT.

The rearrangement joins TRBV9 to TRBJ2-7; D unresolved. CDR1 SGDLS and CDR2 YYNGEE come from the germline V gene. With 0 bases removed from V and 4 bases from J, the gap between germline ends came to 8 bases. The CDR3 sequence is 13 residues long. The CDR3 DNA is TGTGCCAGCAGCGTAGGAACAGCATACGAGCAGTACTTC. Translating gives CASSVGTAYEQYF.

The chain recombines TRBV19 with TRBJ1-2, with 7 bases that match TRBD1. The CDR3 has 14 amino acids. Per germline, CDR1 LNHDA and CDR2 SQIVND (reference sequence). V was pared by 3 bases and J by 4 bases, with 5 bases of the junction left unmatched. CDR3 region: CASSIWTGFYGYTF. The DNA for the CDR3 is TGTGCCAGTAGTATTTGGACAGGTTTCTATGGCTACACCTTC.

Concerning this clone: A far larger clone is just one base off, so this is likely a read error. The chain is built from TRBV5-6 and TRBJ1-2; D might be TRBD1 (6 bases). There are 13 residues in the CDR3. The V end lost 3 bases, the J end lost 4 bases, and 10 bases lay between the germline ends. Per germline, CDR1 SGHDT and CDR2 YYEEEE. CDR3 sequence reads: CASSWDKSYGYTF. As DNA, the CDR3 is TGTGCCAGCAGCTGGGACAAGTCCTATGGCTACACCTTC. The variable domain in full, with the rest retrieved from reference TRBV5-6 and TRBJ1-2, is DAGVTQSPTHLIKTRGQQVTLRCSPKSGHDTVSWYQQALGQGPQFIFQYYEEEERQRGNFPDRFSGHQFPNYSSELNVNALLLGDSALYLCASSWDKSYGYTFGSGTRLTVV.

The V gene is TRBV7-2, the J gene TRBJ1-2, with 8 positions matching TRBD1. CDR1 SGHTA and CDR2 FQGNSA come from the germline V gene. This CDR3 contains 13 residues. V lost 5 bases, J lost 12 bases, and 11 bases stayed unmatched. CDR3 amino acids: CASSPQGEGLNTF. Here the CDR3 DNA reads TGTGCCAGCAGCCCACAGGGGGAGGGGCTGAACACCTTC.

The rearrangement links TRBV10-3 to TRBJ2-3; 8 bases agree with TRBD1. Germline trimming cut 3 bases from V and 3 bases from J; bases unmatched to any gene: 5. This CDR3 contains 15 residues. Germline V lookup: CDR1 ENHRY, CDR2 SYGVKD. CDR3 DNA: TGTGCCATCAGTGACGGTACAGGGGGAACAGATACGCAGTATTTT. Its translation: CAISDGTGGTDTQYF.

The rearrangement joins TRBV19 to TRBJ2-1; TRBD1 agrees at 8 bases. From germline, CDR1 is LNHDA and CDR2 SQIVND (reference sequence). The CDR3 runs to 16 residues. With 3 bases clipped from V and 0 bases from J, the junction kept 4 bases outside the gene matches. CDR3 loop: CASSINTGGSYNEQFF. The CDR3 DNA sequence: TGTGCCAGTAGTATCAACACAGGGGGCTCCTACAATGAGCAGTTCTTC. Based on the CDR3 plus reference TRBV19 and TRBJ2-1, the full variable domain is DGGITQSPKYLFRKEGQNVTLSCEQNLNHDAMYWYRQDPGQGLRLIYYSQIVNDFQKGDIAEGYSVSREKKESFPLTVTSAQKNPTAFYLCASSINTGGSYNEQFFGPGTRLTVL.

The gene calls are TRBV5-5 and TRBJ2-3, with TRBD2 matching over 10 bases. The CDR3 length is 15 residues. V shed 0 bases and J 9 bases; nucleotides not matched to a gene: 7. Germline V gene data show CDR1 as SGHKS and CDR2 as YYEKEE (reference sequence). CDR3 DNA sequence: TGTGCCAGCAGCTTGGTAGCGGGGGGCCCTGGAACGCAGTATTTT. This encodes CASSLVAGGPGTQYF.

The CDR3, as DNA: TGTGCCAGCAGCCCCCGGAGCGGGACGACAGATACGCAGTATTTT. It yields the protein CASSPRSGTTDTQYF. This chain joins TRBV7-9 and TRBJ2-3, with 7 bases identical to TRBD2. The length of the CDR3 is 15 residues. The germline CDR1 and CDR2 sequences are SEHNR and FQNEAQ (reference sequence). The V and J ends lost 5 bases and 3 bases, in that order; junction bases with no gene match: 8.

The rearrangement joins TRBV5-3 to TRBJ2-3; TRBD1 aligns across 8 bases. TRBV5-3 is designated an ORF whose function remains uncertain. This CDR3 contains 13 residues. J was trimmed by 5 bases and V by 8 bases; bases with no gene match: 7. The CDR3 DNA reads as TGTGCCAGCAGGACAGGGTTATTAGATACGCAGTATTTT. Translated: CASRTGLLDTQYF.

This chain joins TRBV28 and TRBJ1-4; weak D call: TRBD1 (6 bases). The CDR3 covers 15 residues. Germline CDR1 is MDHEN and CDR2 is SYDVKM. Trimming took off 6 bases at V and 4 bases at J, with 15 bases between the two ends. CDR3 residues: CASRSLDRFNEKLFF. The CDR3 DNA is TGTGCCAGCAGATCGCTTGACAGGTTTAATGAAAAACTGTTTTTT.

The V call is TRBV7-9, the J call TRBJ1-4, with TRBD1 identical over 8 bases. The length of the CDR3 is 14 residues. V was pared by 5 bases and J by 10 bases, with 9 bases of the junction left unmatched. CDR1 is SEHNR and CDR2 is FQNEAQ in the germline V gene (reference sequence). The CDR3 region is CASSPEGQGGKLFF. The CDR3 DNA reads as TGTGCCAGCAGCCCGGAAGGACAGGGCGGAAAACTGTTTTTT.

This chain connects TRBV28 to TRBJ2-2, with unresolved D. The CDR3 totals 16 residues. Germline loops: CDR1 MDHEN, CDR2 SYDVKM. The V end was cut by 3 bases, the J end by 5 bases, with 16 bases between. This CDR3 reads CASSFFKGLKTGELFF. CDR3 coding DNA: TGTGCCAGCAGTTTTTTTAAGGGTCTTAAAACCGGGGAGCTGTTTTTT.

This chain joins TRBV6-1 and TRBJ2-7, with 9 nucleotides matching TRBD2. The CDR3 is 15 amino acids. Trimming cost V 4 bases and J 0 bases; bases outside gene matches: 4. Germline V gene sequence: CDR1 MNHNS, CDR2 SASEGT. The CDR3 loop reads CASSVVLAGSYEQYF. The CDR3 nucleotides are TGTGCCAGCAGTGTGGTACTAGCGGGCTCCTACGAGCAGTACTTC.

The genes are TRBV9 and TRBJ2-7; D gene ambiguous. CDR1 SGDLS and CDR2 YYNGEE come from the germline V gene. This CDR3 comprises 13 residues. V lost 4 bases to trimming and J lost 5 bases, with 13 bases between them. DNA for the CDR3: TGTGCCAGCAGCCCCCGGCCACGCCACGAGCAGTACTTC. It encodes CASSPRPRHEQYF.

The CDR3 loop reads CASSLVGRGRKLFF. The CDR3 nucleotides read TGCGCCAGCAGCTTGGTTGGCAGGGGGCGAAAACTGTTTTTT. The chain uses TRBV5-1 and TRBJ1-4; TRBD1 matches 8 bases. CDR3 length equals 14 residues. Germline CDR1 is SGHRS and CDR2 is YFSETQ. V lost 0 bases and J lost 10; bases outside the gene matches: 5.

The chain combines TRBV28 with TRBJ2-7; D possibly corresponds to TRBD1 (5 bases). V lost 5 bases and J 3 bases, leaving 17 bases between the germline ends. The CDR3 totals 15 residues. Germline-derived CDR1 and CDR2 are MDHEN and SYDVKM. DNA for the CDR3: TGTGCCAGCAGTCCAGGGTTCTCCCGCCACTACGAGCAGTACTTC. This codes for CASSPGFSRHYEQYF.

The chain carries TRBV29-1 and TRBJ2-7; 13 positions agree with TRBD2. J was trimmed by 4 bases and V by 3 bases; bases with no gene match: 3. Per the germline V gene, CDR1 is SQVTM and CDR2 is ANQGSEA. This CDR3 has 14 residues. CDR3 amino acids: CSVDGLAGEYEQYF. In DNA, the CDR3 is TGCAGCGTTGATGGACTAGCGGGGGAGTACGAGCAGTACTTC.